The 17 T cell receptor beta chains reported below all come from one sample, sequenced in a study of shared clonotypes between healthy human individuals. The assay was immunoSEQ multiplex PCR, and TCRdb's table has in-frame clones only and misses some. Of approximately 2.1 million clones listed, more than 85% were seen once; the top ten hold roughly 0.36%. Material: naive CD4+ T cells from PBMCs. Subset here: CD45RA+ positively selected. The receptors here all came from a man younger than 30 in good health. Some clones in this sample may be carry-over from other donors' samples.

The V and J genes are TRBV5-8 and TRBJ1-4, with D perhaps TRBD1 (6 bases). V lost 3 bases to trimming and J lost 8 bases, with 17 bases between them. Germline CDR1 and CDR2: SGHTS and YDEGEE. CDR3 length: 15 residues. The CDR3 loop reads CASSSPGEVGEKLFF. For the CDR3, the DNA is TGTGCCAGCAGCTCACCAGGGGAAGTTGGGGAAAAACTGTTTTTT.

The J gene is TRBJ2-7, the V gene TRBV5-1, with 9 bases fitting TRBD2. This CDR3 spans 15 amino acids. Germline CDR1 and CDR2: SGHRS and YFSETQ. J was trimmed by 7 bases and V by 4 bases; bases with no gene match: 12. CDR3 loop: CASSLAREGRGEQYF. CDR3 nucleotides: TGCGCCAGCAGCCTGGCGCGGGAGGGCCGCGGAGAGCAGTACTTC. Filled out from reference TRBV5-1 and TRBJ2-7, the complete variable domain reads KAGVTQTPRYLIKTRGQQVTLSCSPISGHRSVSWYQQTPGQGLQFLFEYFSETQRNKGNFPGRFSGRQFSNSRSEMNVSTLELGDSALYLCASSLAREGRGEQYFGPGTRLTVT.

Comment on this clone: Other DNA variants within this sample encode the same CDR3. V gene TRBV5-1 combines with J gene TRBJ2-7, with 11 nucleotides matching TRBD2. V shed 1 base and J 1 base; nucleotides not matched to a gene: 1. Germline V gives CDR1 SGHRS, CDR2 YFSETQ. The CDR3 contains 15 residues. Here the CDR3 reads CASSLTSGGSYEQYF. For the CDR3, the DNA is TGCGCCAGCAGCTTGACTAGCGGGGGATCCTACGAGCAGTACTTC.

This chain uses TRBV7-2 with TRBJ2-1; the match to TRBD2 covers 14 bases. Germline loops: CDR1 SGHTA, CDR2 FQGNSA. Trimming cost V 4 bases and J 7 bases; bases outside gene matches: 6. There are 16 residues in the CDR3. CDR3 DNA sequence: TGTGCCAGCAGCTCAGCCGGGACTAGCGGGAGTAATGAGCAGTTCTTC. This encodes CASSSAGTSGSNEQFF. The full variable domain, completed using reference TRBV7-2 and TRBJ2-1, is GAGVSQSPSNKVTEKGKDVELRCDPISGHTALYWYRQSLGQGLEFLIYFQGNSAPDKSGLPSDRFSAERTGGSVSTLTIQRTQQEDSAVYLCASSSAGTSGSNEQFFGPGTRLTVL.

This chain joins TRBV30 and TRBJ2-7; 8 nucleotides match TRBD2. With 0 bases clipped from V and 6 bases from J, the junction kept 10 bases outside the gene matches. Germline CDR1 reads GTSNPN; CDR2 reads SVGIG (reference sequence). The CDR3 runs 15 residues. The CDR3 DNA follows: TGTGCCTGGAGTGTGGGGGATAGCGGGGCGGCCGAGCAGTACTTC. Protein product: CAWSVGDSGAAEQYF. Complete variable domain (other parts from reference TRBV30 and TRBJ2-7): SQTIHQWPATLVQPVGSPLSLECTVEGTSNPNLYWYRQAAGRGLQLLFYSVGIGQISSEVPQNLSASRPQDRQFILSSKKLLLSDSGFYLCAWSVGDSGAAEQYFGPGTRLTVT.

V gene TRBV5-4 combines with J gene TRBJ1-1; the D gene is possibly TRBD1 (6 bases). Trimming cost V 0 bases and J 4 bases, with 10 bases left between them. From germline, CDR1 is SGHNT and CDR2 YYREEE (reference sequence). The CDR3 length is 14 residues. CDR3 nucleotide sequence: TGTGCCAGCAGCTTGGGGGGGCTCGGCACTGAAGCTTTCTTT. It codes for CASSLGGLGTEAFF.

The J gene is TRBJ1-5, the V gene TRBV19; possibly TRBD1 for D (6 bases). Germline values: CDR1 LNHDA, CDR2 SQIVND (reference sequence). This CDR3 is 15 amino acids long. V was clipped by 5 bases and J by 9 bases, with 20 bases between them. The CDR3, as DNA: TGTGCCAGTAGTTTAACGGGGGCCCCCACAGTGCCCCAGCATTTT. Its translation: CASSLTGAPTVPQHF.

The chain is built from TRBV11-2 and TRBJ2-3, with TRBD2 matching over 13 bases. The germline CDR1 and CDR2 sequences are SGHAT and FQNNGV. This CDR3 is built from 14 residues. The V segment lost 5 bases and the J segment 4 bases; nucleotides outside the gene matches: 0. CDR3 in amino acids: CASSGTSGADTQYF. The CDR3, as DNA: TGTGCCAGCAGCGGGACTAGCGGGGCAGATACGCAGTATTTT.

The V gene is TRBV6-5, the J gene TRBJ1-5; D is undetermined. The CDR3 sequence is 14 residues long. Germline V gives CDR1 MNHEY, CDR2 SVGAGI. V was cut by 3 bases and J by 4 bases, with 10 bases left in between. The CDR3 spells CASSYRGKNQPQHF. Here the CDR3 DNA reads TGTGCCAGCAGTTATCGAGGGAAAAATCAGCCCCAGCATTTT.

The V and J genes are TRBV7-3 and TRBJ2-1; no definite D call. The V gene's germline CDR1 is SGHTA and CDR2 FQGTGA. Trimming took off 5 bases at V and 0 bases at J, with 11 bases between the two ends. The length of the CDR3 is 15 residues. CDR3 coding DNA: TGTGCCAGCAGCCTGAGGAGTTACTCCTACAATGAGCAGTTCTTC. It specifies CASSLRSYSYNEQFF.

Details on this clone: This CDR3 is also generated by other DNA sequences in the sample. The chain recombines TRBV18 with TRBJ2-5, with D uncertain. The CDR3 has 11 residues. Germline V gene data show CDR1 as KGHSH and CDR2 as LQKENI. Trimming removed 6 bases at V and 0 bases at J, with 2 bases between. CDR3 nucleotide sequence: TGTGCCAGCTCCTACCAAGAGACCCAGTACTTC. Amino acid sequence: CASSYQETQYF.

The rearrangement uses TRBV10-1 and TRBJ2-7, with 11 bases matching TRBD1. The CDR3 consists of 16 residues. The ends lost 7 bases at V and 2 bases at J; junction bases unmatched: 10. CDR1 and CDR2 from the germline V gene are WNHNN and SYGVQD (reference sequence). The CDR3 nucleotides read TGCGCCAGCAAGGGGGACAGGGGGGATACTACCTACGAGCAGTACTTC. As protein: CASKGDRGDTTYEQYF.

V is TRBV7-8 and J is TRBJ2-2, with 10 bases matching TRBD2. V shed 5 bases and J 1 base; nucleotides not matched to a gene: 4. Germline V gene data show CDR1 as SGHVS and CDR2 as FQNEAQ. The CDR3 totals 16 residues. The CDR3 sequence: CASSTRTSGNTGELFF. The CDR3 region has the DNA TGTGCCAGCAGCACACGGACTAGCGGGAACACCGGGGAGCTGTTTTTT.

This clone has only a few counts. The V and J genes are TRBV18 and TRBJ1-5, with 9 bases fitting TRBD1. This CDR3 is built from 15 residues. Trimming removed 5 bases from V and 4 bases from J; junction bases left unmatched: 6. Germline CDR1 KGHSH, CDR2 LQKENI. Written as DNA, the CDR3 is TGTGCCAGCTCAGAGGGACAGGGTGGTAATCAGCCCCAGCATTTT. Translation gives CASSEGQGGNQPQHF.

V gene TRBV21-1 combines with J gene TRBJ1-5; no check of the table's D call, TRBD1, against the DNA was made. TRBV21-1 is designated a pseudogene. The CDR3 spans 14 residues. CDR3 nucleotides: TGTGCCAGCAGCACTCCAGGGCGAAATCAGCCCCAGCATTTT. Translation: CASSTPGRNQPQHF.

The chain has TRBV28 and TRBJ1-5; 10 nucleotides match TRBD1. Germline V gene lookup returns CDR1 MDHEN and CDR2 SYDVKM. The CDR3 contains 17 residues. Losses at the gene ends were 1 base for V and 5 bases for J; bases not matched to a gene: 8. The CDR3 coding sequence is TGTGCCAGCAGTTTATACGGACAGGGGGATGACGATCAGCCCCAGCATTTT. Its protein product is CASSLYGQGDDDQPQHF.

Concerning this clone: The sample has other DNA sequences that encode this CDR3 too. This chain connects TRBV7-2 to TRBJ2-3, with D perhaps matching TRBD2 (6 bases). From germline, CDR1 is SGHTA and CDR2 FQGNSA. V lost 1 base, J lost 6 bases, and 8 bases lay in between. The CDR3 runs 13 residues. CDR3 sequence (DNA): TGTGCCAGCAGCTTAGACCGGGGGGATACGCAGTATTTT. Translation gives CASSLDRGDTQYF.